This entry concerns a single TCR beta chain. What it binds is not known. Trimming cost V 0 bases and J 5 bases; bases outside gene matches: 9. The V gene's germline CDR1 is SGHRS and CDR2 YFSETQ. CDR3 length equals 16 residues. The data belong to a study of T cells after posttransplantation cyclophosphamide. Cells defined as naive were viable CD3+CD4+ or CD3+CD8+ and CCR7+CD45RA+CD45RO-CD95-CD27+CD28+. This related bone marrow graft donor gave peripheral blood on the day of marrow donation. The repertoire was sequenced with immunoSEQ multiplex PCR; TCRdb's copy has only in-frame clones and lacks some. The sample yields under 20,000 clones, about 93% seen once. Regarding the study as a whole: Recipient CMV seropositivity and CMV reactivation strongly tracked TRB clonality. Donor-recipient repertoire similarity was low at 1-2 months, rising over year one. TRB overlap between skin or GI tissue T cells and blood was limited.

The rearrangement uses TRBV5-1 and TRBJ2-3; 7 bases align to TRBD2. The sample consisted of naive CD4+ T cells sorted from blood. The TCR sequence derives from a woman between 50 and 59 years old in good health and a related stem cell transplant donor. This CDR3 is CASSLGGGPAIDTQYF. The CDR3 DNA reads TGCGCCAGCAGCTTGGGGGGAGGGCCGGCTATAGATACGCAGTATTTT.